Below are 17 T cell receptor beta chains sequenced from a single sample in a study of T-cell memory formation after mild COVID-19. TCRdb reprocessed the 5' RACE reads via MiXCR and lists one record per CDR3 protein. The sample holds 450,000 or so distinct CDR3 sequences, 15% to 25% seen once. The source material was PBMCs or a T cell subset sorted from them (not recorded which). These receptors all come from an adult woman who had mild COVID-19 (a few samples of this study predate the infection). Cell type and time point are not known.

The genes are TRBV6-5 and TRBJ2-3, with 14 bases fitting TRBD2. Germline V gene lookup returns CDR1 MNHEY and CDR2 SVGAGI. Trimming at V came to 6 bases and at J to 4 bases, leaving 9 bases not matched to a gene. This CDR3 spans 17 amino acids. This CDR3 is CASSRSGLAGAADTQYF. In DNA, the CDR3 is TGTGCCAGCAGCCGATCGGGACTAGCGGGAGCTGCAGATACGCAGTATTTT.

The V gene is TRBV12-3 or TRBV12-4, the J gene TRBJ1-1, with D maybe TRBD1 (5 bases). The CDR3 loop spans 15 amino acids. V gave up 7 bases and J gave up 5 bases, with 20 bases separating them. CDR3: CASTPSRQFPTEAFF. CDR3 in DNA: TGTGCCAGCACCCCCTCACGACAGTTTCCGACTGAAGCTTTCTTT.

This clonotype was seen a handful of times. V gene TRBV6-2 or TRBV6-3 combines with J gene TRBJ2-5; TRBD1 matches at 7 bases. Germline CDR1 reads MNHEY; CDR2 reads SVGEGT. V lost 7 bases and J lost 2; bases outside the gene matches: 16. The CDR3 is made up of 17 amino acids. Written as DNA, the CDR3 is TGTGCCAGCACCACCCTCCGGGACAGATTTAATCAAGAGACCCAGTACTTC. Translated, it gives CASTTLRDRFNQETQYF.

The gene calls are TRBV20-1 and TRBJ2-1; 7 bases are a match to TRBD2. Germline V gene lookup returns CDR1 DFQATT and CDR2 SNEGSKA (reference sequence). The CDR3 contains 15 residues. J was trimmed by 3 bases and V by 0 bases; bases with no gene match: 5. CDR3: CSARDGQRDYNEQFF. DNA for the CDR3: TGCAGTGCTAGAGACGGGCAGCGGGACTACAATGAGCAGTTCTTC.

V is TRBV9 and J is TRBJ1-6; no definite D call. CDR1 is SGDLS and CDR2 is YYNGEE in the germline V gene. This CDR3 has 14 amino acids. V was cut by 4 bases and J by 10 bases, with 15 bases left in between. The CDR3 DNA reads TGTGCCAGCAGCCTCGGAAGGAGGGAATCACCCCTCCACTTT. Translation gives CASSLGRRESPLHF.

The chain carries TRBV6-6 and TRBJ1-5; D gene unclear. Germline lookup yields CDR1 MNHNY and CDR2 SVGAGI (reference sequence). The V gene lost 6 bases and the J gene lost 1 base, with 10 bases spanning the gap. The length of the CDR3 is 14 residues. CDR3 protein: CASSPDPSNQPQHF. The CDR3, as DNA: TGTGCCAGCAGCCCCGACCCAAGCAATCAGCCCCAGCATTTT.

This clonotype was seen a few times. The chain combines TRBV20-1 with TRBJ2-7; 8 nucleotides agree with TRBD2. The CDR3 contains 16 residues. Trimming removed 6 bases from V and 3 bases from J; junction bases left unmatched: 16. Germline V gene lookup returns CDR1 DFQATT and CDR2 SNEGSKA (reference sequence). CDR3 protein: CSATKKVAGLDYEQYF. In DNA form, the CDR3 reads TGCAGTGCCACAAAGAAGGTAGCGGGGTTAGACTACGAGCAGTACTTC.

This chain uses TRBV6-1 with TRBJ2-3; 7 bases align to TRBD2. Trimming cost V 6 bases and J 11 bases; bases outside gene matches: 5. CDR1 MNHNS and CDR2 SASEGT come from the germline V gene. The CDR3 consists of 11 residues. This CDR3 reads CASSSGAGQYF. Written as DNA, the CDR3 is TGTGCCAGCAGCAGCGGGGCGGGGCAGTATTTT.

This clonotype was observed a few times. The chain recombines TRBV12-3 or TRBV12-4 with TRBJ1-1, with 8 nucleotides matching TRBD1. J was trimmed by 1 base and V by 5 bases; bases with no gene match: 9. The CDR3 runs 16 residues. Here the CDR3 reads CASSLIGQGRNTEAFF. CDR3 nucleotides: TGTGCCAGCAGTCTAATCGGACAGGGAAGGAACACTGAAGCTTTCTTT.

The rearrangement joins TRBV12-3 or TRBV12-4 to TRBJ2-3, with TRBD2 identical over 11 bases. The CDR3 consists of 14 residues. V lost 7 bases, J lost 8 bases, and 8 bases stayed unmatched. The CDR3 nucleotides are TGTGCCAGCATTGCTAGCGGGAGGAGGGGTACGCAGTATTTT. This codes for CASIASGRRGTQYF.

This sequence joins TRBV7-9 and TRBJ2-3; D is unclear. Between the trimmed V and J ends, which lost 5 bases and 2 bases, there was a span of 14 bases. Germline CDR1 reads SEHNR; CDR2 reads FQNEAQ (reference sequence). This CDR3 contains 15 residues. CDR3 DNA sequence: TGTGCCAGCAGCAGACATTCAGGCGACACAGATACGCAGTATTTT. It encodes CASSRHSGDTDTQYF.

This clonotype has a handful of counts. The chain recombines TRBV7-6 with TRBJ2-1; 7 bases match TRBD2. CDR3 length: 15 amino acids. Germline V gene data show CDR1 as SGHVS and CDR2 as FNYEAQ. J gave up 8 bases and V 2 bases, and 9 bases lay outside the gene matches. As DNA, the CDR3 is TGTGCCAGCAGCTTACGGCAGGGAGGGGAGTATGAGCAGTTCTTC. Protein sequence: CASSLRQGGEYEQFF. Based on the CDR3 plus reference TRBV7-6 and TRBJ2-1, the full variable domain is GAGVSQSPRYKVTKRGQDVALRCDPISGHVSLYWYRQALGQGPEFLTYFNYEAQQDKSGLPNDRFSAERPEGSISTLTIQRTEQRDSAMYRCASSLRQGGEYEQFFGPGTRLTVL.

The sample holds a few counts of this clonotype. The CDR3 loop is CASSPQPGGIRTEAFF. The DNA for the CDR3 is TGTGCCAGCAGCCCCCAGCCAGGGGGGATAAGGACTGAAGCTTTCTTT. The V call is TRBV4-2, the J call TRBJ1-1, with TRBD1 matching 7 bases. The ends lost 4 bases at V and 5 bases at J; junction bases unmatched: 13. This CDR3 comprises 16 residues. CDR1 LGHNA and CDR2 YNFKEQ come from the germline V gene.

J is TRBJ2-3 and V is TRBV9; D gene uncertain. Trimming removed 0 bases at V and 4 bases at J, with 12 bases between. Germline V gene sequence: CDR1 SGDLS, CDR2 YYNGEE. The length of the CDR3 is 15 residues. CDR3 loop: CASSVAPATPDTQYF. The CDR3 DNA reads as TGTGCCAGCAGCGTAGCTCCCGCGACCCCAGATACGCAGTATTTT. The full variable domain, with the rest looked up from reference TRBV9 and TRBJ2-3, is DSGVTQTPKHLITATGQRVTLRCSPRSGDLSVYWYQQSLDQGLQFLIQYYNGEERAKGNILERFSAQQFPDLHSELNLSSLELGDSALYFCASSVAPATPDTQYFGPGTRLTVL.

In this sample, this clonotype turned up once. This chain joins TRBV9 and TRBJ2-2; the D gene is possibly TRBD1 (6 bases). V was shortened by 0 bases and J by 3 bases, with 9 bases between the two germline ends. The CDR3 sequence is 15 residues long. Germline CDR1 reads SGDLS; CDR2 reads YYNGEE. In nucleotides, the CDR3 is TGTGCCAGCAGCGTAGTAGGGACACACACCGGGGAGCTGTTTTTT. It codes for CASSVVGTHTGELFF.

This clonotype was counted a few times. The CDR3 DNA follows: TGCGCCAGCAGCCTCCGGACCGATTTCACAGATACGCAGTATTTT. Translated: CASSLRTDFTDTQYF. The rearrangement uses TRBV4-1 and TRBJ2-3; D unclear. CDR3 length equals 15 residues. The V end was cut by 4 bases, the J end by 2 bases, with 13 bases between. From germline, CDR1 is MGHRA and CDR2 YSYEKL.

V and J are TRBV12-3 or TRBV12-4 and TRBJ2-7; 16 positions agree with TRBD2. Unmatched junction bases numbered 6, after V lost 5 bases and J lost 2 bases. This CDR3 spans 17 amino acids. The CDR3 is CASSGGLAGGGTYEQYF. The CDR3 DNA follows: TGTGCCAGCAGTGGGGGACTAGCGGGAGGGGGAACCTACGAGCAGTACTTC.